The clone carrying this TCR beta chain was counted ten times or more. Its cognate antigen is unknown. Taking roughly 18-32 mg of unsorted bulk tissue, the authors co-extracted RNA and DNA. The entry originates in a study of tumor-infiltrating lymphocytes in primary liver carcinoma. In the study overall: The study obtained roughly 3.5 to 7.13 million productive TCRbeta reads per sample, similar across tissue types.

General study results and limits: The 250 largest clones made up significantly more of tumor than blood repertoires (p = 0.039).

V gave up 3 bases and J gave up 7 bases, with 10 bases separating them. CDR1 is MDHEN and CDR2 is SYDVKM in the germline V gene. This CDR3 is 13 amino acids long. Making TCR beta cDNA involved around 500 ng total RNA and a constant-region primer. Construction of TCR beta libraries relied on three successive nested multiplex PCR rounds employing slightly modified ARM-PCR. For about 11 cycles apiece, the opening two PCR rounds ran with TRBV1-TRBV30 forward primers and a C-beta reverse primer. TCRdb independently ran MiXCR on the multiplex PCR reads; one entry per CDR3 protein. The sample contains about 120,000 distinct CDR3 sequences, around two thirds of which appear only once.

The sequenced sample consisted of tumor-adjacent normal liver tissue. The rearrangement uses TRBV28 and TRBJ2-1; TRBD1 or TRBD2 may be the D gene (5 bases each). The source is a woman in her sixties or seventies with primary liver carcinoma and hepatitis B virus infection. CDR3 amino acids: CASSFRGVNEQFF. CDR3 DNA: TGTGCCAGCAGTTTCAGAGGGGTTAATGAGCAGTTCTTC.